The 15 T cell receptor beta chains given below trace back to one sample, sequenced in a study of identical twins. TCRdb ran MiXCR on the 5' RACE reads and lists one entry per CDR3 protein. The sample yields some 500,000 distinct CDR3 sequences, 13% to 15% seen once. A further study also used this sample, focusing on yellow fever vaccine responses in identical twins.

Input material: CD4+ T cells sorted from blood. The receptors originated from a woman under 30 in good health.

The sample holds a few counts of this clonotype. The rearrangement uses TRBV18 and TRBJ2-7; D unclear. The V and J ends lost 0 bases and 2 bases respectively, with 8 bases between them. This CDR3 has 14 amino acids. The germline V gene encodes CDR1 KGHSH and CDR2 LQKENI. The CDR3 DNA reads TGTGCCAGCTCACCACCAGGGATCCCCTACGAGCAGTACTTC. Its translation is CASSPPGIPYEQYF.

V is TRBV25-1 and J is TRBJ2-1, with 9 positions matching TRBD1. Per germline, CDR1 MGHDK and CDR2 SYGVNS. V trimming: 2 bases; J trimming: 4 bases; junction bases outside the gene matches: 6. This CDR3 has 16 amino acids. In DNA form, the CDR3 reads TGTGCCAGCAGTGAAACCGCTGGGACAGGGTACAATGAGCAGTTCTTC. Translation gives CASSETAGTGYNEQFF.

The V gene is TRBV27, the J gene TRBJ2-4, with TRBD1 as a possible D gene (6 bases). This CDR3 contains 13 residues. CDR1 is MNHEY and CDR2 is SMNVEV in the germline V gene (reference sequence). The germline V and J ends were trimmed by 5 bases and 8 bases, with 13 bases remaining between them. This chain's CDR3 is CASSPWTDDIQYF. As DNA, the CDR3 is TGTGCCAGCAGTCCCTGGACAGATGACATTCAGTACTTC.

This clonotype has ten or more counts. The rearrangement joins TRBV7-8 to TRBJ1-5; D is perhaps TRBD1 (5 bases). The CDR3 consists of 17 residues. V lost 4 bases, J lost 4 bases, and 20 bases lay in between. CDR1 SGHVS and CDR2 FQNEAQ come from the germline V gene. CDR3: CASSSMGTRRGNQPQHF. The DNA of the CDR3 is TGTGCCAGCAGCTCCATGGGGACCCGGCGGGGGAATCAGCCCCAGCATTTT.

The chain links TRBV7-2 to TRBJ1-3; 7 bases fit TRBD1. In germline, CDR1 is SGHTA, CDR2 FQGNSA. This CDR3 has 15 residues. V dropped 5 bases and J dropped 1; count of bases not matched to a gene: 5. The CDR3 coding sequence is TGTGCCAGCAGCCAAGGGACAGCTTCTGGAAACACCATATATTTT. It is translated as CASSQGTASGNTIYF.

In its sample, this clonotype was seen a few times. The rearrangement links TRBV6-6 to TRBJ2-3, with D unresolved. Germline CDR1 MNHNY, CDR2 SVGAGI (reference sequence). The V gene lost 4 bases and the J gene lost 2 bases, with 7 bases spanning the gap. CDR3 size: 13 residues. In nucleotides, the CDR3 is TGTGCCAGCAGTTTTGGGAACACAGATACGCAGTATTTT. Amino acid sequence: CASSFGNTDTQYF.

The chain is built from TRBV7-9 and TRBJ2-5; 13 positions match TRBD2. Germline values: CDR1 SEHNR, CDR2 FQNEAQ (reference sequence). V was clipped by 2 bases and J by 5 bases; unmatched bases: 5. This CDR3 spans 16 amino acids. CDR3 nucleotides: TGTGCCAGCAGCTTAAGACGGACTAGCGGGGGTGAGACCCAGTACTTC. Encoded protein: CASSLRRTSGGETQYF.

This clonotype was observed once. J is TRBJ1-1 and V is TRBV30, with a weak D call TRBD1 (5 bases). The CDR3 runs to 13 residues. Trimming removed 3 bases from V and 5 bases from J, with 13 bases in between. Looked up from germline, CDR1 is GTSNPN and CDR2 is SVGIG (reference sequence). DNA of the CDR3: TGTGCCTGGAGGTGGGGGAAGGAGACTGAAGCTTTCTTT. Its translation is CAWRWGKETEAFF.

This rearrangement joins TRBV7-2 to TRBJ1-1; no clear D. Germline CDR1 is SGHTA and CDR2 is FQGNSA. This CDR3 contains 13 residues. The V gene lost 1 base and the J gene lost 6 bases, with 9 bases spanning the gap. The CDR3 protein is CASSLGGSPEAFF. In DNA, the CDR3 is TGTGCCAGCAGCTTAGGGGGTTCCCCTGAAGCTTTCTTT.

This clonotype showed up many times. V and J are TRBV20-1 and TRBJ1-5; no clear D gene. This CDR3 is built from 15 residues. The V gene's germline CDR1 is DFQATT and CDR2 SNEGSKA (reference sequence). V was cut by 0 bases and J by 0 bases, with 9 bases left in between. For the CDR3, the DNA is TGCAGTGCTAGAGATTCGCTGTTTAGCAATCAGCCCCAGCATTTT. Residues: CSARDSLFSNQPQHF.

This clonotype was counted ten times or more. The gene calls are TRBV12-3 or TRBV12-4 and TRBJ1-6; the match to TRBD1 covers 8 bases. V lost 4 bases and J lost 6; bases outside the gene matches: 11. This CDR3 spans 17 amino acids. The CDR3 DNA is TGTGCCAGCAGTTCCAACCCAACAGGGGGGGGTAATTCACCCCTCCACTTT. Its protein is CASSSNPTGGGNSPLHF.

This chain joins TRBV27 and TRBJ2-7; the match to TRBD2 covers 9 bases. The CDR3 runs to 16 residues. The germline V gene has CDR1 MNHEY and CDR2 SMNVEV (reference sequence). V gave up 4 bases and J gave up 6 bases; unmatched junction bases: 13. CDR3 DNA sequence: TGTGCCAGCAGTTGGTCCGCGGGCGGCGGGAGGGGCGAGCAGTACTTC. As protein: CASSWSAGGGRGEQYF.

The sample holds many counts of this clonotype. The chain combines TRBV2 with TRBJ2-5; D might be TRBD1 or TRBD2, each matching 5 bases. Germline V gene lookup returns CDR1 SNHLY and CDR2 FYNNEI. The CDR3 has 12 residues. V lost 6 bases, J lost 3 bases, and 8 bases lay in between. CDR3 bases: TGTGCCAGCAGACGGGGCGAAGAGACCCAGTACTTC. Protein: CASRRGEETQYF.

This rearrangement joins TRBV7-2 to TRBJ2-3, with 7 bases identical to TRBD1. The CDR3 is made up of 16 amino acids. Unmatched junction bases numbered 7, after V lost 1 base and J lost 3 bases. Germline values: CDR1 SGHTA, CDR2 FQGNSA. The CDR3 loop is CASSLDMTGRTDTQYF. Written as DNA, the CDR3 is TGTGCCAGCAGCTTAGACATGACAGGGCGTACAGATACGCAGTATTTT.

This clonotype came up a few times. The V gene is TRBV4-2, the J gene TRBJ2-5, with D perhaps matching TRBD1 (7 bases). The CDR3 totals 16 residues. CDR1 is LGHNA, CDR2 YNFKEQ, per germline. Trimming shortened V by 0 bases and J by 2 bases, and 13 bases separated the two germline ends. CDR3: CASSQDEGGQQETQYF. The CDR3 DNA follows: TGTGCCAGCAGCCAAGATGAGGGGGGACAGCAAGAGACCCAGTACTTC.